The 5 T cell receptor beta chains below were found in one sample sequenced in a study of T cell clonality in common variable immunodeficiency. Overall study findings and caveats: Fewer deletions and N-nucleotide insertions were reportedly seen in common variable immunodeficiency TCR beta sequences.

No antigens are known for them. Assay: immunoSEQ multiplex PCR; the TCRdb copy retains only in-frame clones and omits some. The data show 25,000 to 30,000 clones, with none appearing a single time. Sequenced input: peripheral blood mononuclear cells. The receptors were gathered from a human donor with common variable immunodeficiency.

The chain's CDR3 is CASSLLQGADTQYF. The DNA read from the CDR3 is TGTGCCAGCAGCTTACTACAGGGCGCAGATACG. The chain has TRBV7-8 and TRBJ2-3; D may be TRBD1 (6 bases). Read data end 3 residues before the CDR3 end; the end is taken from the germline J gene. This CDR3 has 14 residues. CDR1 and CDR2 (germline): SGHVS, FQNEAQ. V lost 2 bases and J lost 4, with 10 bases in between.

This clone turned up a few times. The read terminates 3 residues ahead of where the CDR3 ends, so the germline J gene completes it. J is TRBJ1-2 and V is TRBV30, with D perhaps TRBD1 (5 bases). The CDR3 totals 13 residues. V was cut by 0 bases and J by 7 bases, with 12 bases left in between. The germline V gene has CDR1 GTSNPN and CDR2 SVGIG (reference sequence). CDR3 sequence reads: CAWSVLSGFGYTF. Partial CDR3 DNA: TGTGCCTGGAGTGTACTTTCAGGGTTTGGC.

This clone was seen many times. The sequenced fragment ends 3 residues before the CDR3 boundary, so the rest is inferred from the germline J gene. The genes are TRBV28 and TRBJ2-7, with TRBD1 matching 9 bases. Per the germline V gene, CDR1 is MDHEN and CDR2 is SYDVKM. V shed 6 bases, J shed 3 bases, and the junction held 9 bases outside the gene matches. The CDR3 spans 15 residues. The sequenced part of the CDR3 DNA is TGTGCCAGCAGCATTCACGGGACAGGGAACTACGAG. This translates into CASSIHGTGNYE. The complete CDR3 sequence is CASSIHGTGNYEQYF.

This clone was seen a few times. With the read ending 3 residues before the CDR3 end, the germline J gene is used to fill in that end. This chain uses TRBV30 with TRBJ1-1; D gene uncertain. Germline V gives CDR1 GTSNPN, CDR2 SVGIG (reference sequence). The V end was cut by 2 bases, the J end by 1 base, with 8 bases between. The length of the CDR3 is 13 residues. CDR3 loop: CAWSYTRNTEAFF. The CDR3 bases that were read are TGTGCCTGGAGTTATACGCGGAACACTGAA.

Turning to this clone: Its ends do not fully match the called genes, so a read error is possible. The read ends 3 residues early relative to the CDR3; the germline J gene fills the gap. The rearrangement uses TRBV7-9 and TRBJ2-2; D unclear. Germline V lookup: CDR1 SEHNR, CDR2 FQNEAQ (reference sequence). This CDR3 is 11 amino acids long. CDR3 residues: CSSSTTGELFF. The covered CDR3 bases are TGTTCCAGCAGCACTACCGGGGAG.